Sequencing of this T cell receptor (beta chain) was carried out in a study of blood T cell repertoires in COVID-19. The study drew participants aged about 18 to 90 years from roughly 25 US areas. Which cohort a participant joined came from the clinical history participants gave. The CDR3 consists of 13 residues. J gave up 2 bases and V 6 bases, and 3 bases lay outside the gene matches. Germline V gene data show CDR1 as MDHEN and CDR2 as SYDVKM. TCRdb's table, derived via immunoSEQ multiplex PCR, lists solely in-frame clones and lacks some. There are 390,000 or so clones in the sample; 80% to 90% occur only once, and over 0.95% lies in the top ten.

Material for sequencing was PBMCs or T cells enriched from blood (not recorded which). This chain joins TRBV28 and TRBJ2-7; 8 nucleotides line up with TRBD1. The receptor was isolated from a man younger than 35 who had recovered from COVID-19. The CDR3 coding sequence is TGTGCCAGCAGGGGGACAGGTCCCTACGAGCAGTACTTC. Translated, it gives CASRGTGPYEQYF.